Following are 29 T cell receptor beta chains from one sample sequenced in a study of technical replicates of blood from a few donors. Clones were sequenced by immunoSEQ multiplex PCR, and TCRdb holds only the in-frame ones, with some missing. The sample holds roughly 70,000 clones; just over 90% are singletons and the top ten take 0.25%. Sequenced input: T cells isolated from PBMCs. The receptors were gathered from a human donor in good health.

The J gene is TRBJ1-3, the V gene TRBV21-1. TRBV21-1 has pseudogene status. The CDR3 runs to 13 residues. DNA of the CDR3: TGTGCCAGGAAGCCGATCTCTGGAAACACCATATATTTT. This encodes CARKPISGNTIYF.

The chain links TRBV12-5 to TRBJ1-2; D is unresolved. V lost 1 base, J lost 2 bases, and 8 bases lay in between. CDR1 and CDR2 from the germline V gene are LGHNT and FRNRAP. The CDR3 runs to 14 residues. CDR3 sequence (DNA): TGTGCTAGTGGTTTGGGCCCGGGAAACTATGGCTACACCTTC. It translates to CASGLGPGNYGYTF.

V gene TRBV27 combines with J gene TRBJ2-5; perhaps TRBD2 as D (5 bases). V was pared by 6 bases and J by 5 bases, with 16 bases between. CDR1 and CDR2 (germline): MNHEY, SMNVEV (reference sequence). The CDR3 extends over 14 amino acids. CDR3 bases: TGTGCCAGCAGCCGCCCGGGATATACGGAGACCCAGTACTTC. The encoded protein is CASSRPGYTETQYF.

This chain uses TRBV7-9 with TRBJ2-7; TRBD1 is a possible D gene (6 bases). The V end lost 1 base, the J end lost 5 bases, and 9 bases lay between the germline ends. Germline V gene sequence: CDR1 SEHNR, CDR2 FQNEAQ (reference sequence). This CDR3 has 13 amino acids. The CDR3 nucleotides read TGTGCCAGCAGCTTAGAGGCAGGGGACGAGCAGTACTTC. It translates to CASSLEAGDEQYF.

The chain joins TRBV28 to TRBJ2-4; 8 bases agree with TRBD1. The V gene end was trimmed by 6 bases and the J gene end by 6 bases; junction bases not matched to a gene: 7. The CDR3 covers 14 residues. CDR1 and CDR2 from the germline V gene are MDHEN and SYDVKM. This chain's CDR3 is CASRPGQGGNIQYF. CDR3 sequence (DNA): TGTGCCAGCAGGCCCGGACAGGGAGGAAACATTCAGTACTTC.

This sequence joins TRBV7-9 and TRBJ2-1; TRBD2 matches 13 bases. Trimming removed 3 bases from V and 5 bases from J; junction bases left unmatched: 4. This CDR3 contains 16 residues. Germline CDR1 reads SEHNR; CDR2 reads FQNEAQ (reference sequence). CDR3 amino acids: CASSLRTSGSHNEQFF. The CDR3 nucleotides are TGTGCCAGCAGCTTGAGGACTAGCGGGAGCCACAATGAGCAGTTCTTC.

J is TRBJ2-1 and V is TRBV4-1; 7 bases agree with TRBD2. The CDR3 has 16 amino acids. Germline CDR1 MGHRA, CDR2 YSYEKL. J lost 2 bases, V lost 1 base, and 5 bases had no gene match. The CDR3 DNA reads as TGCGCCAGCAGCCAAGTGGGGGGAGGGCCCTACAATGAGCAGTTCTTC. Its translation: CASSQVGGGPYNEQFF.

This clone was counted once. CDR3 DNA: TGCGCCAGCAGCTTGGGAATGGGACAGGGGAGCTCTGGAAACACCATATATTTT. It specifies CASSLGMGQGSSGNTIYF. The genes are TRBV5-1 and TRBJ1-3; TRBD1 matches 10 bases. CDR3 length: 18 amino acids. Per germline, CDR1 SGHRS and CDR2 YFSETQ. Trimming removed 0 bases from V and 0 bases from J; junction bases left unmatched: 6.

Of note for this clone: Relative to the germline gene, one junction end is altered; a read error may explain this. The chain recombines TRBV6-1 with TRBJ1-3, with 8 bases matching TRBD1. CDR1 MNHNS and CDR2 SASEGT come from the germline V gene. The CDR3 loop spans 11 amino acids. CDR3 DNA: TGCAGACAGGGGTTCGAAAACACCATATATTTT. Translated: CRQGFENTIYF.

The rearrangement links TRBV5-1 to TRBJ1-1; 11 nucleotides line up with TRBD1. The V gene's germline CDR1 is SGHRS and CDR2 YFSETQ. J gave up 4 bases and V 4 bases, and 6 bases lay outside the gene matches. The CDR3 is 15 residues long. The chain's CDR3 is CASSDGQGASTEAFF. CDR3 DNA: TGCGCCAGCAGCGACGGACAGGGGGCGAGCACTGAAGCTTTCTTT.

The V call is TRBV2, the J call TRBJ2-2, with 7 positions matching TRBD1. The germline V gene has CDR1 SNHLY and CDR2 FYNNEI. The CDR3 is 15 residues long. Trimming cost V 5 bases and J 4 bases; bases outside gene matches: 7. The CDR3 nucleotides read TGTGCCAGCAGTCCTGACAGGGCGACCACCGGGGAGCTGTTTTTT. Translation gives CASSPDRATTGELFF.

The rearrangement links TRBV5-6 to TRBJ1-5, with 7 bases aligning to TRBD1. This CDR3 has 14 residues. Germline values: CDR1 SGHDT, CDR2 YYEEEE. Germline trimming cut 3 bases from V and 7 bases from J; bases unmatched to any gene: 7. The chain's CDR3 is CASSYRDSRQPQHF. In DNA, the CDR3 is TGTGCCAGCAGCTACAGGGACAGCCGCCAGCCCCAGCATTTT.

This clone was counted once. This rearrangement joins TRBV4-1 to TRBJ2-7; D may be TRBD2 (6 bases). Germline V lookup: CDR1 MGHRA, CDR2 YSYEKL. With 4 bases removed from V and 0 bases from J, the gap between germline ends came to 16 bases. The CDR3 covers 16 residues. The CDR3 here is CASSPLLAGSSYEQYF. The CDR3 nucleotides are TGCGCCAGCAGCCCCCTGCTGGCGGGGAGCTCCTACGAGCAGTACTTC.

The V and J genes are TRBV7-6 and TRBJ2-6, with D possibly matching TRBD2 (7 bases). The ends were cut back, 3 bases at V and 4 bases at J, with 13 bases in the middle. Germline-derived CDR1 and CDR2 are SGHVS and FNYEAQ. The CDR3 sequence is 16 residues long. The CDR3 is CASSFRGAHGANVLTF. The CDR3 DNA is TGTGCCAGCAGCTTCCGGGGGGCGCACGGGGCCAACGTCCTGACTTTC. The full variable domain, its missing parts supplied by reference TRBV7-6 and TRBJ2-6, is GAGVSQSPRYKVTKRGQDVALRCDPISGHVSLYWYRQALGQGPEFLTYFNYEAQQDKSGLPNDRFSAERPEGSISTLTIQRTEQRDSAMYRCASSFRGAHGANVLTFGAGSRLTVL.

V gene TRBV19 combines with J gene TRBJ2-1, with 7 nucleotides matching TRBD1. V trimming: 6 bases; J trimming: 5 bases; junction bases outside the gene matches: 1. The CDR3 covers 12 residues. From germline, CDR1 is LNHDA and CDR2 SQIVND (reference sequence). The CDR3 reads CASRGQNNEQFF. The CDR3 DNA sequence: TGTGCCAGTAGGGGACAGAACAATGAGCAGTTCTTC. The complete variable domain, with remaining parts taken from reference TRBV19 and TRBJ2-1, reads DGGITQSPKYLFRKEGQNVTLSCEQNLNHDAMYWYRQDPGQGLRLIYYSQIVNDFQKGDIAEGYSVSREKKESFPLTVTSAQKNPTAFYLCASRGQNNEQFFGPGTRLTVL.

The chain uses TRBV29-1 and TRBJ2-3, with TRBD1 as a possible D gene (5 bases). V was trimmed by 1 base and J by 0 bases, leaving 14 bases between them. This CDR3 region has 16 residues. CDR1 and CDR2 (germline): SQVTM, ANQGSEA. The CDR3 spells CSVEGQPSSSTDTQYF. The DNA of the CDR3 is TGCAGCGTTGAAGGACAGCCAAGCTCTAGCACAGATACGCAGTATTTT.

This CDR3 is CASSQGWGGPQGTEAFF. The CDR3, as DNA: TGTGCCAGCAGCCAAGGGTGGGGTGGACCCCAGGGCACTGAAGCTTTCTTT. The V and J genes are TRBV14 and TRBJ1-1; possibly TRBD1 for D (5 bases). The CDR3 contains 17 residues. The germline V and J ends were trimmed by 1 base and 4 bases, with 19 bases remaining between them. Germline V gene lookup returns CDR1 SGHDN and CDR2 FVKESK.

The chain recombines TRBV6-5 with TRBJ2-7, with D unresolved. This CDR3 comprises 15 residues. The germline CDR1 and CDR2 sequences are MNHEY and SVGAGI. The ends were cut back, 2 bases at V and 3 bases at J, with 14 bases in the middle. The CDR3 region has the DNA TGTGCCAGCAGTTACCGAGCCGGGTCCCACTACGAGCAGTACTTC. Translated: CASSYRAGSHYEQYF.

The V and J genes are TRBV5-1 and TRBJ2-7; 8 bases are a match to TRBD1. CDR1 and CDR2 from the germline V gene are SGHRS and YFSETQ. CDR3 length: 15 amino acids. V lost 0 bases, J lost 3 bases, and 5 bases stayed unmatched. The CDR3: CASSLETGGNYEQYF. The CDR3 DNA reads TGCGCCAGCAGCTTGGAAACAGGGGGGAACTACGAGCAGTACTTC.

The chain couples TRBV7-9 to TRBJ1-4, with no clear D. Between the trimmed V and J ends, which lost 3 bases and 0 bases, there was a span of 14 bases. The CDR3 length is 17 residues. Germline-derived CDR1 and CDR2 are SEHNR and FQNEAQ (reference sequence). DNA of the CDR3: TGTGCCAGCAGCTTTAGGCAGGCAGAAACAACTAATGAAAAACTGTTTTTT. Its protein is CASSFRQAETTNEKLFF.

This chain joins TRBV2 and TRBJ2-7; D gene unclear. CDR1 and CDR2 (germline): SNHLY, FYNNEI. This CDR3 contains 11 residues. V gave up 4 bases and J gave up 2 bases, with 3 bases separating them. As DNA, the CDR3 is TGTGCCAGCAGTGCCACCTACGAGCAGTACTTC. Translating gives CASSATYEQYF.

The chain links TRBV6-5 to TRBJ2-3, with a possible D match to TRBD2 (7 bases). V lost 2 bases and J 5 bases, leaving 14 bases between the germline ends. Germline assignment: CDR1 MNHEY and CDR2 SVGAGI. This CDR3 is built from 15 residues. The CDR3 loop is CASSYRGGARDTQYF. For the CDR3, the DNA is TGTGCCAGCAGTTACAGGGGGGGGGCCCGAGATACGCAGTATTTT.

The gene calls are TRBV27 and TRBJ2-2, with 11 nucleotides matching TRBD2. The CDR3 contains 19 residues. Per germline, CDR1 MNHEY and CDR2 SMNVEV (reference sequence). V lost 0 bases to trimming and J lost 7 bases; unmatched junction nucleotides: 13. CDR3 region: CASSLSGAGALAGDGELFF. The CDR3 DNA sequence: TGTGCCAGCAGTTTATCGGGGGCCGGGGCACTAGCGGGGGACGGGGAGCTGTTTTTT.

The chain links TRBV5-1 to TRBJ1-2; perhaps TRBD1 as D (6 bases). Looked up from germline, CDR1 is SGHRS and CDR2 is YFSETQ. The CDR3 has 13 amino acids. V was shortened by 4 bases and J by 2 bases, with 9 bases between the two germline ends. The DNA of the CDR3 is TGCGCCAGCAGCGATCAGGGGAACTATGGCTACACCTTC. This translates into CASSDQGNYGYTF.

The CDR3 nucleotides read TGCGCCAGCAGCCAGGAGAACAGGGGGCTACACCACGAGCAGTACTTC. Amino acids: CASSQENRGLHHEQYF. The genes are TRBV4-1 and TRBJ2-7; 9 bases are shared with TRBD1. CDR3 size: 16 residues. With V trimmed by 3 bases and J by 5 bases, 11 bases remained unmatched. CDR1 and CDR2 from the germline V gene are MGHRA and YSYEKL.

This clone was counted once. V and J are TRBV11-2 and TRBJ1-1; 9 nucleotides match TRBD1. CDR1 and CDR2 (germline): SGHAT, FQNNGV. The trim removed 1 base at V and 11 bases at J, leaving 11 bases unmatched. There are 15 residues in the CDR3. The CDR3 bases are TGTGCCAGCAGCTTAGTTCGCCGGGACAGGGTGGGCGCTTTCTTT. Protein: CASSLVRRDRVGAFF.

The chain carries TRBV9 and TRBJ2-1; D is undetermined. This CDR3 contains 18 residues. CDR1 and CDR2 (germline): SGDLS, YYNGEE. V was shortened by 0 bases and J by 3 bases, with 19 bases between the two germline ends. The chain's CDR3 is CASSVDRAKQTGYNEQFF. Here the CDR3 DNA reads TGTGCCAGCAGCGTAGACCGAGCGAAGCAAACGGGCTACAATGAGCAGTTCTTC.

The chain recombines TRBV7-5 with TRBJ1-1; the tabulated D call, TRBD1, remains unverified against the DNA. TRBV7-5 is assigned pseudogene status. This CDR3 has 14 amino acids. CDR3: CVRSPPGESTEAFF. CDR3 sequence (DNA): TGTGTCAGAAGCCCCCCAGGGGAGAGCACTGAAGCTTTCTTT.

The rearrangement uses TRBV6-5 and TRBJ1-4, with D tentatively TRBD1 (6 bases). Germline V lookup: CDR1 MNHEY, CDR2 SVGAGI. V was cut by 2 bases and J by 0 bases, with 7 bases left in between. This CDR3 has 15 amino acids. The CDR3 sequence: CASSYRQATNEKLFF. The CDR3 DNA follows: TGTGCCAGCAGTTACCGACAGGCAACTAATGAAAAACTGTTTTTT.